Below, 25 T cell receptor beta chains from the same sample are listed, as sequenced in a study of T-cell memory formation after mild COVID-19. MiXCR, run by TCRdb on the 5' RACE reads, gives a single entry per CDR3 protein. The sample holds hundreds of thousands of distinct CDR3 sequences; around 27% are singletons and the top ten take less than 15%. The sequencing input was PBMCs or a T cell subset sorted from them (not recorded which). All receptors derive from an adult woman who had mild COVID-19 (a few samples of this study predate the infection). Cell type and time point are not known.

This chain links TRBV4-2 with TRBJ1-5; no reliable D call. CDR1 is LGHNA, CDR2 YNFKEQ, per germline. The CDR3 has 14 residues. Trimming removed 4 bases at V and 13 bases at J, with 20 bases between. CDR3 DNA sequence: TGTGCCAGCAGCCTCAACCCAGACACCCCGCTACAGCATTTT. Its translation: CASSLNPDTPLQHF.

V is TRBV5-1 and J is TRBJ2-2, with D perhaps TRBD2 (6 bases). The CDR3 consists of 18 residues. Trimming stripped 0 bases from V and 4 bases from J, with 19 bases between. The germline V gene encodes CDR1 SGHRS and CDR2 YFSETQ. CDR3 bases: TGCGCCAGCAGCTTGGGCCCGTACTATACGGAGGGCACCGGGGAGCTGTTTTTT. This codes for CASSLGPYYTEGTGELFF.

The gene calls are TRBV7-9 and TRBJ1-1; 9 bases line up with TRBD1. V shed 2 bases, J shed 4 bases, and the junction held 5 bases outside the gene matches. Germline CDR1 SEHNR, CDR2 FQNEAQ (reference sequence). There are 15 residues in the CDR3. CDR3 sequence: CASSLRDRVGTEAFF. The CDR3 DNA sequence: TGTGCCAGCAGCTTACGGGACAGGGTAGGCACTGAAGCTTTCTTT.

This chain connects TRBV5-1 to TRBJ2-1, with D possibly TRBD1 on 5 matching bases. There are 15 residues in the CDR3. Trimming shortened V by 5 bases and J by 1 base, and 13 bases separated the two germline ends. Per the germline V gene, CDR1 is SGHRS and CDR2 is YFSETQ. The CDR3 loop reads CASRVGQGSYNEQFF. The CDR3 nucleotides are TGCGCCAGCAGAGTCGGGCAGGGATCCTACAATGAGCAGTTCTTC.

This clonotype was seen only a few times. This rearrangement joins TRBV29-1 to TRBJ1-5, with TRBD1 as a possible D gene (5 bases). Per germline, CDR1 SQVTM and CDR2 ANQGSEA. V shed 4 bases and J shed 3 bases, with 10 bases lying between them. The CDR3 consists of 13 residues. CDR3 DNA sequence: TGCAGCGTTGCCCGGGACGACAATCAGCCCCAGCATTTT. Amino acid sequence: CSVARDDNQPQHF. The complete variable domain, with remaining parts taken from reference TRBV29-1 and TRBJ1-5, reads SAVISQKPSRDICQRGTSLTIQCQVDSQVTMMFWYRQQPGQSLTLIATANQGSEATYESGFVIDKFPISRPNLTFSTLTVSNMSPEDSSIYLCSVARDDNQPQHFGDGTRLSIL.

The CDR3 loop is CSASMPSYEQYF. The CDR3 region has the DNA TGCAGTGCTAGTATGCCGTCCTACGAGCAGTACTTC. The rearrangement links TRBV20-1 to TRBJ2-7; no definite D call. The V gene lost 3 bases and the J gene lost 1 base, with 7 bases spanning the gap. The CDR3 extends over 12 amino acids. CDR1 is DFQATT and CDR2 is SNEGSKA in the germline V gene (reference sequence).

The CDR3 sequence: CASSLDTLAGVGTQYF. For the CDR3, the DNA is TGTGCCAGCAGTTTAGACACGCTAGCGGGGGTGGGGACCCAGTACTTC. The chain combines TRBV12-3 or TRBV12-4 with TRBJ2-5; 10 bases match TRBD2. The CDR3 has 16 residues. J was trimmed by 7 bases and V by 1 base; bases with no gene match: 9.

The table lists this clonotype with a count of one. The rearrangement joins TRBV7-8 to TRBJ2-5; the match to TRBD1 covers 9 bases. Germline V CDR1 and CDR2: SGHVS, FQNEAQ. With V trimmed by 5 bases and J by 5 bases, 9 bases remained unmatched. The CDR3 covers 15 residues. The CDR3 reads CASSGPGTGFETQYF. The CDR3, as DNA: TGTGCCAGCAGCGGACCCGGGACAGGGTTTGAGACCCAGTACTTC.

The V and J genes are TRBV12-3 or TRBV12-4 and TRBJ2-2; 7 nucleotides agree with TRBD2. The CDR3 has 16 amino acids. V trimming: 4 bases; J trimming: 6 bases; junction bases outside the gene matches: 11. Here the CDR3 reads CASSSQHGGVAGELFF. The CDR3 DNA follows: TGTGCCAGCAGTTCGCAGCATGGGGGGGTCGCCGGGGAGCTGTTTTTT.

Ten or more counts support this clonotype. The chain employs TRBV5-1 and TRBJ1-5; D ambiguous. Germline values: CDR1 SGHRS, CDR2 YFSETQ. CDR3 length: 14 residues. Trimming pared 4 bases from V and 3 bases from J, leaving 11 bases between. CDR3 residues: CASSPGQFNQPQHF. The DNA for the CDR3 is TGCGCCAGCAGCCCCGGGCAGTTCAATCAGCCCCAGCATTTT.

V gene TRBV15 combines with J gene TRBJ2-3; weak D call: TRBD1 (6 bases). Trimming shortened V by 0 bases and J by 0 bases, and 7 bases separated the two germline ends. Germline values: CDR1 LNHNV, CDR2 YYDKDF (reference sequence). The CDR3 has 15 amino acids. The CDR3 protein is CATSRDRGSTDTQYF. CDR3 bases: TGTGCCACCAGCAGAGACAGGGGAAGCACAGATACGCAGTATTTT.

This chain links TRBV7-9 with TRBJ1-2, with 7 bases fitting TRBD1. This CDR3 has 12 residues. Germline V gene lookup returns CDR1 SEHNR and CDR2 FQNEAQ (reference sequence). The junction had 5 bases not matched to a gene; V was cut back by 6 bases and J by 7 bases. The CDR3 coding sequence is TGTGCCAGCAGTGGAACAGGGGTTGGCTACACCTTC. It codes for CASSGTGVGYTF.

This clonotype is a singleton in its sample. It is likely a read error, because the conserved phenylalanine at the end of the CDR3 is missing. The chain has TRBV7-9 and TRBJ2-1; 7 bases match TRBD1. Germline lookup yields CDR1 SEHNR and CDR2 FQNEAQ (reference sequence). The J segment lost 1 base and the V segment lost 6 bases, leaving 21 bases of the junction unmatched. There are 20 residues in the CDR3. For the CDR3, the DNA is TGTGCCAGCAGTATAACCCTAGTAGGGAAGGGGGCTAAGTCCTACAATGAGCAGTTCTTA. Protein sequence: CASSITLVGKGAKSYNEQFL.

The V gene is TRBV20-1, the J gene TRBJ2-1; D is possibly TRBD1 or TRBD2 (6 bases each). The germline V and J ends were trimmed by 2 bases and 2 bases, with 10 bases remaining between them. This CDR3 has 14 residues. Germline CDR1 and CDR2: DFQATT and SNEGSKA (reference sequence). This chain's CDR3 is CSARRGATYNEQFF. The CDR3 DNA reads as TGCAGTGCTAGAAGGGGGGCGACCTACAATGAGCAGTTCTTC.

This clonotype was observed a single time. The chain carries TRBV11-2 and TRBJ1-3; D unresolved. Per germline, CDR1 SGHAT and CDR2 FQNNGV. This CDR3 is built from 14 residues. The ends were cut back, 6 bases at V and 1 base at J, with 10 bases in the middle. CDR3 sequence: CASRPTASGNTIYF. CDR3 bases: TGTGCCAGCAGACCTACAGCTTCTGGAAACACCATATATTTT.

The chain links TRBV15 to TRBJ2-7; D is unclear. Germline V gives CDR1 LNHNV, CDR2 YYDKDF (reference sequence). The V gene lost 0 bases and the J gene lost 2 bases, with 8 bases spanning the gap. The CDR3 extends over 14 amino acids. The CDR3 DNA reads TGTGCCACCAGCAGAGAGGGCGGAGCCTACGAGCAGTACTTC. Translation: CATSREGGAYEQYF.

The chain carries TRBV19 and TRBJ1-1, with a possible D match to TRBD1 (5 bases). The CDR3 has 13 amino acids. V gave up 5 bases and J gave up 12 bases, with 19 bases separating them. Germline V CDR1 and CDR2: LNHDA, SQIVND (reference sequence). The CDR3 DNA follows: TGTGCCAGTAGTCCCACGGACGGGGACGTATCTTTCTTT. It yields the protein CASSPTDGDVSFF. Filled out from reference TRBV19 and TRBJ1-1, the complete variable domain reads DGGITQSPKYLFRKEGQNVTLSCEQNLNHDAMYWYRQDPGQGLRLIYYSQIVNDFQKGDIAEGYSVSREKKESFPLTVTSAQKNPTAFYLCASSPTDGDVSFFGQGTRLTVV.

This clonotype was counted many times. CDR3 residues: CASSFDERYEQYF. DNA of the CDR3: TGTGCCAGCAGCTTTGATGAGCGCTACGAGCAGTACTTC. The chain couples TRBV7-2 to TRBJ2-7, with D unclear. Trimming took off 3 bases at V and 3 bases at J, with 9 bases between the two ends. CDR3 size: 13 residues. Germline lookup yields CDR1 SGHTA and CDR2 FQGNSA.

This clonotype was seen a handful of times. The rearrangement links TRBV20-1 to TRBJ2-3; D remains unclear. CDR1 and CDR2 from the germline V gene are DFQATT and SNEGSKA (reference sequence). CDR3 length: 14 residues. V lost 1 base and J lost 2, with 10 bases in between. In DNA form, the CDR3 reads TGCAGTGCTAGAGGGACCGAATACACAGATACGCAGTATTTT. It specifies CSARGTEYTDTQYF.

A few counts support this clonotype. The genes are TRBV9 and TRBJ2-2; D may be TRBD1 (6 bases). V lost 3 bases and J 1 base, leaving 10 bases between the germline ends. CDR1 SGDLS and CDR2 YYNGEE come from the germline V gene. This CDR3 has 15 amino acids. CDR3 in amino acids: CASSERTVNTGELFF. In nucleotides, the CDR3 is TGTGCCAGCAGCGAAAGGACAGTGAACACCGGGGAGCTGTTTTTT.

DNA of the CDR3: TGTGCCAGCACCCCTAGGGGGGCGTATGGCTACACCTTC. Translation: CASTPRGAYGYTF. The chain couples TRBV12-3 or TRBV12-4 to TRBJ1-2, with D perhaps TRBD1 (6 bases). Between the trimmed V and J ends, which lost 7 bases and 5 bases, there was a span of 14 bases. The CDR3 has 13 amino acids.

This clonotype came up a few times. This rearrangement joins TRBV30 to TRBJ2-2, with unresolved D. Trimming pared 2 bases from V and 1 base from J, leaving 8 bases between. The CDR3 is 14 residues long. CDR1 is GTSNPN, CDR2 SVGIG, per germline (reference sequence). The CDR3 coding sequence is TGTGCCTGGAGTTGGTCAGGGAACACCGGGGAGCTGTTTTTT. As protein: CAWSWSGNTGELFF.

This clonotype was found many times. The chain is built from TRBV20-1 and TRBJ2-1; 14 bases are shared with TRBD2. The CDR3 covers 17 residues. Germline lookup yields CDR1 DFQATT and CDR2 SNEGSKA (reference sequence). The V and J ends lost 7 bases and 0 bases, in that order; junction bases with no gene match: 8. In nucleotides, the CDR3 is TGCAGTGGCATGGGACTAGCGGGAGCAGTCTCCTACAATGAGCAGTTCTTC. Amino acids: CSGMGLAGAVSYNEQFF.

This rearrangement joins TRBV11-2 to TRBJ2-5; D is ambiguous. From germline, CDR1 is SGHAT and CDR2 FQNNGV. This CDR3 is built from 13 residues. Trimming stripped 4 bases from V and 3 bases from J, with 9 bases between. The CDR3 region has the DNA TGTGCCAGCAGCTGGCCTCCTAAAGAGACCCAGTACTTC. It translates to CASSWPPKETQYF.

The V and J genes are TRBV6-2 or TRBV6-3 and TRBJ2-7; possible D gene TRBD1, 6 bases. The germline V gene has CDR1 MNHEY and CDR2 SVGEGT. This CDR3 comprises 16 residues. Deletions cut 0 bases from V and 2 bases from J, with 14 bases between. The CDR3 region is CASSYSPGGQPYEQYF. For the CDR3, the DNA is TGTGCCAGCAGTTACTCCCCCGGAGGACAGCCCTACGAGCAGTACTTC.